What follows are 8 T cell receptor beta chains derived from one specimen sequenced in a study of lymphopenia after photon versus proton radiotherapy. Profiling relied on immunoSEQ multiplex PCR, and the TCRdb table lists in-frame clones only, not all of them. This table holds approximately 21,000 clones, approximately 81% found once. The source material was peripheral blood, sampled from a patient treated with photon-based radiotherapy. These receptors were taken from a man aged 55-75 years with pancreatic cancer.

This rearrangement joins TRBV7-2 to TRBJ1-5; the D is unclear. CDR1 is SGHTA, CDR2 FQGNSA, per germline. Between the trimmed V and J ends, which lost 4 bases and 1 base, there was a span of 5 bases. The CDR3 length is 13 residues. Here the CDR3 DNA reads TGTGCCAGCAGCTCTGGGAGCAATCAGCCCCAGCATTTT. This codes for CASSSGSNQPQHF.

As concerns this clone: Germline is not matched at one junction end, which may reflect a read error. The chain joins TRBV4-2 to TRBJ1-2; a possible D gene is TRBD1 (5 bases). Germline CDR1 reads LGHNA; CDR2 reads YNFKEQ. The CDR3 is 12 residues long. CDR3 loop: CASSKDRYGYTF. CDR3 bases: TGTGCCAGCAGCAAAGACAGATATGGCTACACCTTC.

This clone was counted a single time. The chain carries TRBV10-2 and TRBJ2-1; perhaps TRBD1 as D (6 bases). The V gene's germline CDR1 is WSHSY and CDR2 SAAADI. The CDR3 extends over 12 amino acids. Trimming left V 10 bases short and J 7 bases short, with 14 bases between. For the CDR3, the DNA is TGCGCCACCGGGACATTGACAAATGAGCAGTTCTTC. It yields the protein CATGTLTNEQFF.

The chain couples TRBV7-2 to TRBJ2-7; 10 bases match TRBD1. CDR1 is SGHTA and CDR2 is FQGNSA in the germline V gene. This CDR3 is built from 15 residues. After removal of 5 bases from V and 6 bases from J, the junction contained 10 bases not matched to a gene. The CDR3 here is CASSPPGQGVFEQYF. In nucleotides, the CDR3 is TGTGCCAGCAGCCCTCCCGGACAGGGGGTTTTCGAGCAGTACTTC.

The chain recombines TRBV6-1 with TRBJ2-7; TRBD2 matches 7 bases. CDR3 length: 12 amino acids. After removal of 11 bases from V and 3 bases from J, the junction contained 7 bases not matched to a gene. The germline gives CDR1 MNHNS, CDR2 SASEGT. The CDR3, as DNA: TGTGCCGCGGAGCCGGGGGGCTACGAGCAGTACTTC. Its translation: CAAEPGGYEQYF.

The genes are TRBV7-2 and TRBJ1-1; 7 nucleotides agree with TRBD1. The germline CDR1 and CDR2 sequences are SGHTA and FQGNSA. There are 13 residues in the CDR3. J was trimmed by 6 bases and V by 5 bases; bases with no gene match: 6. The CDR3 protein is CASSDRAFAEAFF. DNA for the CDR3: TGTGCCAGCAGCGACAGGGCGTTCGCTGAAGCTTTCTTT. Based on the CDR3 plus reference TRBV7-2 and TRBJ1-1, the full variable domain is GAGVSQSPSNKVTEKGKDVELRCDPISGHTALYWYRQSLGQGLEFLIYFQGNSAPDKSGLPSDRFSAERTGGSVSTLTIQRTQQEDSAVYLCASSDRAFAEAFFGQGTRLTVV.

This chain links TRBV7-2 with TRBJ2-7, with D unclear. The CDR3 runs 14 residues. CDR1 and CDR2 (germline): SGHTA, FQGNSA. V gave up 1 base and J gave up 2 bases, with 9 bases separating them. The CDR3 DNA reads as TGTGCCAGCAGCTTAGTTCTATTCCCCTACGAGCAGTACTTC. Its protein product is CASSLVLFPYEQYF.

The chain carries TRBV11-2 and TRBJ2-3, with 8 positions matching TRBD2. Germline loops: CDR1 SGHAT, CDR2 FQNNGV. The CDR3 extends over 19 amino acids. The trim removed 5 bases at V and 1 base at J, leaving 17 bases unmatched. The CDR3 bases are TGTGCCAGCAGCAAAGAGGGGTTTCCGGGACTAGTCGGCACAGATACGCAGTATTTT. Residues: CASSKEGFPGLVGTDTQYF.